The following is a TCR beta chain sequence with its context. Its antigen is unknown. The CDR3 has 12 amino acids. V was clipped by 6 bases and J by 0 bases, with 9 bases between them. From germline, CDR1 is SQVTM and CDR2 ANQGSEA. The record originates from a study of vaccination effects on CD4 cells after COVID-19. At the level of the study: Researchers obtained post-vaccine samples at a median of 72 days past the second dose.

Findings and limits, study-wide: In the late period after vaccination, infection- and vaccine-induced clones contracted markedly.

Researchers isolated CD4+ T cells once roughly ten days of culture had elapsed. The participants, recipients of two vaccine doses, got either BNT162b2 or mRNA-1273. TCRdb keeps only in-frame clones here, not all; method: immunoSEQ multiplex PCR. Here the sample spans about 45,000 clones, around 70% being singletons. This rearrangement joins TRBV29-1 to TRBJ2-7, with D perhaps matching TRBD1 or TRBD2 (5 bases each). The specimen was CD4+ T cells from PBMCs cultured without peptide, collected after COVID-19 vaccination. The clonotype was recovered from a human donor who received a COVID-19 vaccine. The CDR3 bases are TGCAGCGTAGGGACGCACTCCTACGAGCAGTACTTC. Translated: CSVGTHSYEQYF.